These 21 T cell receptor beta chains share one sample of origin, sequenced in a study of cytomegalovirus exposure and HLA in healthy donors. Produced via immunoSEQ multiplex PCR; TCRdb's table is partial and in-frame only. The sample holds about 260,000 clones; 90% are singletons and the top ten take 3% to 3.5%. Sequenced material: PBMCs. Every receptor here comes from a woman aged 25 to 39 in good health and CMV-seronegative.

The rearrangement joins TRBV7-8 to TRBJ2-7; 9 nucleotides line up with TRBD2. The germline gives CDR1 SGHVS, CDR2 FQNEAQ. Trimming at V came to 1 base and at J to 0 bases, leaving 10 bases not matched to a gene. The CDR3 has 18 residues. The CDR3 sequence: CASSLDPSRLAASYEQYF. The CDR3 DNA sequence: TGTGCCAGCAGCTTAGATCCAAGTCGACTAGCGGCCTCCTACGAGCAGTACTTC.

The chain couples TRBV29-1 to TRBJ2-3; 10 bases are a match to TRBD1. V dropped 0 bases and J dropped 0; count of bases not matched to a gene: 9. Germline CDR1 reads SQVTM; CDR2 reads ANQGSEA. The CDR3 has 18 amino acids. The CDR3 region is CSVEDREWDRGSTDTQYF. The CDR3 DNA follows: TGCAGCGTTGAAGATCGGGAGTGGGACAGGGGAAGCACAGATACGCAGTATTTT.

The chain recombines TRBV7-3 with TRBJ1-2; D unclear. The CDR3 has 10 amino acids. Trimming took off 1 base at V and 7 bases at J, with 1 base between the two ends. In germline, CDR1 is SGHTA, CDR2 FQGTGA. The CDR3 bases are TGTGCCAGCAGCTTAAGTGGCTACACCTTC. Translating it yields CASSLSGYTF.

V is TRBV28 and J is TRBJ2-7; 8 nucleotides agree with TRBD2. Trimming took 6 bases from V and 4 from J; bases not matched to a gene: 11. This CDR3 has 15 amino acids. Per germline, CDR1 MDHEN and CDR2 SYDVKM. Written as DNA, the CDR3 is TGTGCCAGCAGAGAAAGCGGGGGACGGACATACGAGCAGTACTTC. It specifies CASRESGGRTYEQYF.

This sequence joins TRBV7-6 and TRBJ1-3; 8 nucleotides match TRBD1. The CDR3 is 15 residues long. Unmatched junction bases numbered 6, after V lost 4 bases and J lost 4 bases. Per germline, CDR1 SGHVS and CDR2 FNYEAQ. Here the CDR3 reads CASSSLTGEGNTIYF. The CDR3 region has the DNA TGTGCCAGCAGCTCCTTGACAGGGGAAGGAAACACCATATATTTT.

The chain employs TRBV15 and TRBJ1-3; D gene ambiguous. The CDR3 consists of 13 residues. Germline V gene sequence: CDR1 LNHNV, CDR2 YYDKDF (reference sequence). Between the trimmed V and J ends, which lost 6 bases and 8 bases, there was a span of 14 bases. For the CDR3, the DNA is TGTGCCACCAGGCAAGCGTCAGGTCACACCATATATTTT. This codes for CATRQASGHTIYF.

CDR3 residues: CASSSKQVSGELFF. The CDR3 region has the DNA TGTGCCAGCAGCAGTAAACAGGTTTCCGGGGAGCTGTTTTTT. The chain employs TRBV7-9 and TRBJ2-2, with a weak D call TRBD1 (5 bases). The CDR3 spans 14 residues. Deletions cut 5 bases from V and 6 bases from J, with 13 bases between. From germline, CDR1 is SEHNR and CDR2 FQNEAQ (reference sequence).

Here the CDR3 DNA reads TGTGCCAGCAGCCCACCGGGACAGGGGGGCTACACCTTC. Translation: CASSPPGQGGYTF. The V and J genes are TRBV7-9 and TRBJ1-2, with 10 bases identical to TRBD1. Germline V lookup: CDR1 SEHNR, CDR2 FQNEAQ (reference sequence). J lost 8 bases, V lost 5 bases, and 5 bases had no gene match. The CDR3 sequence is 13 residues long.

V gene TRBV7-9 combines with J gene TRBJ2-5, with TRBD1 matching 7 bases. V shed 4 bases and J 2 bases; nucleotides not matched to a gene: 7. The CDR3 totals 15 residues. The V gene's germline CDR1 is SEHNR and CDR2 FQNEAQ (reference sequence). The DNA for the CDR3 is TGTGCCAGCAGCTCGTTACCGGGACAGCAAGAGACCCAGTACTTC. This encodes CASSSLPGQQETQYF.

CDR3 protein: CASSLLASGPHNEQFF. Here the CDR3 DNA reads TGTGCCAGCAGCTTATTGGCTAGCGGGCCTCACAATGAGCAGTTCTTC. V and J are TRBV7-9 and TRBJ2-1, with 8 positions matching TRBD2. Germline V gives CDR1 SEHNR, CDR2 FQNEAQ (reference sequence). The CDR3 length is 16 residues. The V segment lost 2 bases and the J segment 5 bases; nucleotides outside the gene matches: 8.

A single count supports this clone. This rearrangement joins TRBV28 to TRBJ2-1, with 9 bases lining up with TRBD2. Germline CDR1 MDHEN, CDR2 SYDVKM. The V gene end was trimmed by 2 bases and the J gene end by 7 bases; junction bases not matched to a gene: 3. This CDR3 contains 14 residues. This CDR3 reads CASSLAGGGNEQFF. The CDR3 nucleotides are TGTGCCAGCAGTTTAGCGGGAGGGGGAAATGAGCAGTTCTTC.

This chain joins TRBV28 and TRBJ2-7; maybe TRBD2 (5 bases). CDR1 MDHEN and CDR2 SYDVKM come from the germline V gene. This CDR3 comprises 17 residues. The V end was cut by 4 bases, the J end by 0 bases, with 19 bases between. The CDR3 DNA reads as TGTGCCAGCAGTTACCCACCTGCTGGCGGAGGCTCCTACGAGCAGTACTTC. Translated, it gives CASSYPPAGGGSYEQYF.

V gene TRBV10-3 combines with J gene TRBJ2-1, with D perhaps TRBD2 (6 bases). The CDR3 is 13 residues long. The V end was cut by 4 bases, the J end by 7 bases, with 11 bases between. The germline gives CDR1 ENHRY, CDR2 SYGVKD. The DNA for the CDR3 is TGTGCCATCAGTGCGGGAGTTGAAAATGAGCAGTTCTTC. Residues: CAISAGVENEQFF.

The CDR3, as DNA: TGTGCCAGCAGTTTATACTCGGCAGTGTTGAAAAGCTCCTACGAGCAGTACTTC. Translation gives CASSLYSAVLKSSYEQYF. The rearrangement uses TRBV27 and TRBJ2-7; D unresolved. Trimming cost V 1 base and J 0 bases, with 19 bases left between them. Germline V gene lookup returns CDR1 MNHEY and CDR2 SMNVEV (reference sequence). This CDR3 has 18 residues.

The chain carries TRBV7-3 and TRBJ2-6; D call uncertain. Trimming stripped 0 bases from V and 3 bases from J, with 0 bases between. Germline lookup yields CDR1 SGHTA and CDR2 FQGTGA. The CDR3 contains 13 residues. The CDR3: CASSLTGANVLTF. DNA of the CDR3: TGTGCCAGCAGCTTAACTGGGGCCAACGTCCTGACTTTC.

The genes are TRBV28 and TRBJ2-7, with unresolved D. Germline lookup yields CDR1 MDHEN and CDR2 SYDVKM. CDR3 length: 15 amino acids. Trimming shortened V by 5 bases and J by 6 bases, and 20 bases separated the two germline ends. CDR3 protein: CASSHGGYGASEQYF. CDR3 DNA: TGTGCCAGCAGTCACGGCGGATATGGTGCTAGCGAGCAGTACTTC.

The V call is TRBV2, the J call TRBJ2-3; D gene uncertain. Germline values: CDR1 SNHLY, CDR2 FYNNEI. The CDR3 has 12 amino acids. Trimming pared 9 bases from V and 2 bases from J, leaving 9 bases between. The chain's CDR3 is CARKTITDTQYF. The CDR3, as DNA: TGTGCCAGAAAAACGATCACAGATACGCAGTATTTT. Combining the CDR3 with reference TRBV2 and TRBJ2-3 gives the whole variable domain EPEVTQTPSHQVTQMGQEVILRCVPISNHLYFYWYRQILGQKVEFLVSFYNNEISEKSEIFDDQFSVERPDGSNFTLKIRSTKLEDSAMYFCARKTITDTQYFGPGTRLTVL.

This clone was seen more than once but under ten times. The chain recombines TRBV15 with TRBJ2-7, with 10 bases identical to TRBD1. The CDR3 is 14 amino acids. CDR1 and CDR2 (germline): LNHNV, YYDKDF (reference sequence). Trimming removed 4 bases from V and 5 bases from J; junction bases left unmatched: 5. Here the CDR3 reads CATSTGQGVHEQYF. CDR3 DNA: TGTGCCACCAGCACCGGACAGGGGGTACACGAGCAGTACTTC.

The chain recombines TRBV27 with TRBJ2-5, with a possible D match to TRBD2 (5 bases). The CDR3 has 15 amino acids. The ends were cut back, 2 bases at V and 5 bases at J, with 15 bases in the middle. The germline V gene has CDR1 MNHEY and CDR2 SMNVEV (reference sequence). Here the CDR3 DNA reads TGTGCCAGCAGTTTACCCCGGGGAGCGTCGGAGACCCAGTACTTC. It is translated as CASSLPRGASETQYF.

The J gene is TRBJ2-7, the V gene TRBV5-8; 10 positions match TRBD2. The CDR3 length is 19 residues. Germline values: CDR1 SGHTS, CDR2 YDEGEE. V gave up 4 bases and J gave up 3 bases; unmatched junction bases: 19. In nucleotides, the CDR3 is TGTGCCAGCAGCCACTACAAAGGACTAGCGGCTGATCGGGACTACGAGCAGTACTTC. Its translation is CASSHYKGLAADRDYEQYF.

The chain joins TRBV27 to TRBJ2-7; 12 bases line up with TRBD2. From germline, CDR1 is MNHEY and CDR2 SMNVEV (reference sequence). With 6 bases clipped from V and 1 base from J, the junction kept 1 base outside the gene matches. The CDR3 covers 14 residues. The CDR3: CASRTSGRSYEQYF. The CDR3 coding sequence is TGTGCCAGCAGGACTAGCGGGAGATCCTACGAGCAGTACTTC.